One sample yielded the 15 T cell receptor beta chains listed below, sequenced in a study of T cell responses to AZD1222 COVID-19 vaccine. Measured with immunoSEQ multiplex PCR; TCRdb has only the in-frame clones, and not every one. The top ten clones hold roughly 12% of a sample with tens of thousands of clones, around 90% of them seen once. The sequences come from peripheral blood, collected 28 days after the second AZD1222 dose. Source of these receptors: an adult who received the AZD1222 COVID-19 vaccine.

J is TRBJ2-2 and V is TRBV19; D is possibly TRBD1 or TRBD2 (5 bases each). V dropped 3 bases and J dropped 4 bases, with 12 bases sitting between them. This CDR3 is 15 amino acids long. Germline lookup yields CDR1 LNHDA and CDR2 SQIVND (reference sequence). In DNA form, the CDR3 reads TGTGCCAGTAGTATTGGGAGAAGGGGCACCGGGGAGCTGTTTTTT. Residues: CASSIGRRGTGELFF.

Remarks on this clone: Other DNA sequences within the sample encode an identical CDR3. The CDR3 sequence: CASSFGRSSYNEQFF. The CDR3 bases are TGTGCCAGCAGCTTCGGAAGGAGCTCCTACAATGAGCAGTTCTTC. J is TRBJ2-1 and V is TRBV7-3; D remains unclear. V was pared by 3 bases and J by 0 bases, with 9 bases between. Germline V CDR1 and CDR2: SGHTA, FQGTGA. The CDR3 sequence is 15 residues long.

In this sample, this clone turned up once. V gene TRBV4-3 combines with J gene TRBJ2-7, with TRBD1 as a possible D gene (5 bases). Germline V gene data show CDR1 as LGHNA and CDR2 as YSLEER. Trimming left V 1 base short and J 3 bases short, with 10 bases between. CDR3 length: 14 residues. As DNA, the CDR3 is TGCGCCAGCAGCCAAGGATGGCAGGGCTACGAGCAGTACTTC. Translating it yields CASSQGWQGYEQYF.

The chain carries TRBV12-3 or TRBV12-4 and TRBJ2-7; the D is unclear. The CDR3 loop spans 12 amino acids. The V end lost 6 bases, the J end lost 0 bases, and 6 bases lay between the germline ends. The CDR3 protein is CASSQNSYEQYF. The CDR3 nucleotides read TGTGCCAGCAGCCAAAACTCCTACGAGCAGTACTTC.

CDR3: CASRTSSYNSPLHF. CDR3 bases: TGTGCCAGCAGAACGAGCTCCTATAATTCACCCCTCCACTTT. The chain joins TRBV6-5 to TRBJ1-6; D remains unclear. Trimming stripped 6 bases from V and 0 bases from J, with 6 bases between. Per the germline V gene, CDR1 is MNHEY and CDR2 is SVGAGI. CDR3 size: 14 residues.

In DNA, the CDR3 is TGCGCCAGCAGCCAAGATTGGGTAGGACGTTATAGCAATCAGCCCCAGCATTTT. Its protein product is CASSQDWVGRYSNQPQHF. This chain uses TRBV4-3 with TRBJ1-5; D is ambiguous. The V gene's germline CDR1 is LGHNA and CDR2 YSLEER. V gave up 0 bases and J gave up 0 bases, with 15 bases separating them. The CDR3 is 18 amino acids.

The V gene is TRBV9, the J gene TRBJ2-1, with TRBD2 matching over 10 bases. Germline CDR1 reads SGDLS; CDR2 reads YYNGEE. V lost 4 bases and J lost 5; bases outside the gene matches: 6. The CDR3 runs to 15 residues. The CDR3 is CASSPRAGGNNEQFF. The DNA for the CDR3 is TGTGCCAGCAGCCCCAGAGCGGGGGGGAACAATGAGCAGTTCTTC.

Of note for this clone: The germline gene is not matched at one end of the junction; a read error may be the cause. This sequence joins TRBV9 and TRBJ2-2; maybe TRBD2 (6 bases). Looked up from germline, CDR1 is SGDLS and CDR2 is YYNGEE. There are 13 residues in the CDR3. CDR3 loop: CASSATDAGGLFF. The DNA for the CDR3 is TGTGCCAGCAGCGCGACGGACGCCGGGGGGCTGTTTTTT.

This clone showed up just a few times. CDR3 sequence reads: CASSGTANTGELFF. DNA for the CDR3: TGTGCCAGCAGCGGCACAGCAAACACCGGGGAGCTGTTTTTT. The rearrangement links TRBV2 to TRBJ2-2; D is unclear. CDR1 is SNHLY, CDR2 FYNNEI, per germline. V lost 6 bases to trimming and J lost 2 bases, with 10 bases between them. The CDR3 totals 14 residues.

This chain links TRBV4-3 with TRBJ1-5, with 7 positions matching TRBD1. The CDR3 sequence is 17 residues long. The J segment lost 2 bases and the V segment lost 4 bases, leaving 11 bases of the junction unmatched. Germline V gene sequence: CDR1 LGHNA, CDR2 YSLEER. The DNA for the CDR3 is TGCGCCAGCAGCCCCGGACAGGCGGCCGGGGGCAATCAGCCCCAGCATTTT. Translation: CASSPGQAAGGNQPQHF.

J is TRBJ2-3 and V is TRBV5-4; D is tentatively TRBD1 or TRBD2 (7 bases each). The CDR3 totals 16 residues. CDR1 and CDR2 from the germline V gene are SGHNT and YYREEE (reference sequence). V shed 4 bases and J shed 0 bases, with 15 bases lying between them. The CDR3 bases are TGTGCCAGCAGCCTGGGGCAGGGGGGGAGCACAGATACGCAGTATTTT. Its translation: CASSLGQGGSTDTQYF.

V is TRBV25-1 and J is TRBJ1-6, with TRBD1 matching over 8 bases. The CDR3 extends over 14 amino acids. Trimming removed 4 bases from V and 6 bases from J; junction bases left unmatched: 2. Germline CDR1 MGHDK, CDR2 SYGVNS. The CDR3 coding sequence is TGTGCCAGCAGTGGGACAGGGAGTAATTCACCCCTCCACTTT. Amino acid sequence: CASSGTGSNSPLHF.

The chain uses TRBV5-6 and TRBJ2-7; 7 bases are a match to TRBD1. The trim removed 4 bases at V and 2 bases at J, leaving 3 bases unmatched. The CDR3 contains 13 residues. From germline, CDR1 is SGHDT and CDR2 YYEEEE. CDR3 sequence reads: CASSRDRPYEQYF. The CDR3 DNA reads TGTGCCAGCAGCAGGGACAGACCCTACGAGCAGTACTTC.

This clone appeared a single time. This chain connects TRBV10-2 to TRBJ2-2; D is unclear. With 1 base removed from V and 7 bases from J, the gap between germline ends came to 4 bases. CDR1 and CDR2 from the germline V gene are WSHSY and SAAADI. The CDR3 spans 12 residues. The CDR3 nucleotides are TGCGCCAGCAGTGAGTGGGGCGGGGAGCTGTTTTTT. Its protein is CASSEWGGELFF.

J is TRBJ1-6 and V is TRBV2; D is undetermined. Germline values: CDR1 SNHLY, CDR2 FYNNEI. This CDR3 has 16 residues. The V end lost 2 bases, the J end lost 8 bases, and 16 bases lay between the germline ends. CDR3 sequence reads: CASSESGWIGDSPLHF. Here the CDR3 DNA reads TGTGCCAGCAGTGAAAGTGGGTGGATCGGGGATTCACCCCTCCACTTT.